Below are 29 T cell receptor beta chains sequenced from a single sample in a study of cytomegalovirus exposure and HLA in healthy donors. With 60 Vbeta and 13 Jbeta primers, the PCR was carried out. TCRdb keeps only in-frame clones here, not all; method: immunoSEQ multiplex PCR. The sample yields 130,000 to 150,000 clones, 73% seen once. Sequencing used PBMCs. The receptors shown here come from a human donor in good health.

The V and J genes are TRBV29-1 and TRBJ1-2, with 10 nucleotides matching TRBD1. The CDR3 runs to 14 residues. Germline V lookup: CDR1 SQVTM, CDR2 ANQGSEA. The V gene end was trimmed by 1 base and the J gene end by 3 bases; junction bases not matched to a gene: 2. CDR3 loop: CSVEGDRGDYGYTF. As DNA, the CDR3 is TGCAGCGTTGAAGGGGACAGGGGCGACTATGGCTACACCTTC.

V is TRBV5-5 and J is TRBJ1-6; D not certain. Trimming removed 6 bases from V and 8 bases from J, with 18 bases in between. Germline CDR1 is SGHKS and CDR2 is YYEKEE (reference sequence). The CDR3 contains 15 residues. The CDR3 loop is CASTTNAGMDSPLHF. The CDR3 region has the DNA TGTGCCAGCACCACGAACGCGGGGATGGATTCACCCCTCCACTTT.

This clone was seen a handful of times. Other DNA sequences in this specimen translate into the identical CDR3. The chain recombines TRBV4-1 with TRBJ2-1; 9 positions match TRBD1. The CDR3 loop spans 16 amino acids. The V segment lost 2 bases and the J segment 4 bases; nucleotides outside the gene matches: 6. CDR1 and CDR2 from the germline V gene are MGHRA and YSYEKL. In DNA form, the CDR3 reads TGCGCCAGCAGCCAAACCCCGGGACAGGGTTACAATGAGCAGTTCTTC. Translating it yields CASSQTPGQGYNEQFF.

V is TRBV6-5 and J is TRBJ1-4; tentatively, D is TRBD1 (5 bases). Germline V lookup: CDR1 MNHEY, CDR2 SVGAGI. Trimming removed 2 bases from V and 4 bases from J, with 14 bases in between. The CDR3 consists of 16 residues. The CDR3 DNA follows: TGTGCCAGCAGTTACGGGTCGGGGGGGGGTAATGAAAAACTGTTTTTT. Translation gives CASSYGSGGGNEKLFF.

Concerning this clone: Germline is not matched at one junction end, which may reflect a read error. The V and J genes are TRBV5-1 and TRBJ2-1, with TRBD2 as a possible D gene (6 bases). Germline loops: CDR1 SGHRS, CDR2 YFSETQ. The CDR3 has 15 amino acids. The CDR3 bases are TGCGCCAGCAGCTTGGGCGGGACCTCCTACAATGAGCAGCTCTTC. This sequence encodes CASSLGGTSYNEQLF.

The rearrangement links TRBV19 to TRBJ2-7, with 7 nucleotides matching TRBD1. CDR3 length: 14 amino acids. With V trimmed by 3 bases and J by 6 bases, 8 bases remained unmatched. Germline V lookup: CDR1 LNHDA, CDR2 SQIVND (reference sequence). In DNA form, the CDR3 reads TGTGCCAGTAGTATCTCCGGGACAGCGGCCGAGCAGTACTTC. This encodes CASSISGTAAEQYF.

V and J are TRBV5-4 and TRBJ2-7; 9 positions match TRBD1. The CDR3 covers 14 residues. V was clipped by 4 bases and J by 7 bases; unmatched bases: 9. The germline CDR1 and CDR2 sequences are SGHNT and YYREEE (reference sequence). The CDR3 sequence: CASSVQGQGWEQYF. CDR3 in DNA: TGTGCCAGCAGCGTCCAGGGACAGGGTTGGGAGCAGTACTTC.

The J gene is TRBJ1-2, the V gene TRBV7-9, with D possibly being TRBD1 (6 bases). Trimming removed 6 bases from V and 4 bases from J, with 18 bases in between. The CDR3 loop spans 15 amino acids. CDR1 SEHNR and CDR2 FQNEAQ come from the germline V gene (reference sequence). Written as DNA, the CDR3 is TGTGCCAGCAGGAGGACAGAGAACAATATCTATGGCTACACCTTC. Residues: CASRRTENNIYGYTF.

This chain joins TRBV10-3 and TRBJ2-1, with 11 bases identical to TRBD2. After removal of 4 bases from V and 6 bases from J, the junction contained 5 bases not matched to a gene. Germline V CDR1 and CDR2: ENHRY, SYGVKD. The CDR3 loop spans 15 amino acids. In DNA, the CDR3 is TGTGCCATCAGTGGTACTAGCGGGAGTGGCAATGAGCAGTTCTTC. It specifies CAISGTSGSGNEQFF.

A word on this clone: The sample contains more than one DNA sequence encoding this CDR3. The chain uses TRBV6-4 and TRBJ2-1, with TRBD2 matching 9 bases. The CDR3 consists of 15 residues. CDR1 is MRHNA and CDR2 is SNTAGT in the germline V gene. Trimming removed 2 bases from V and 4 bases from J; junction bases left unmatched: 3. CDR3 nucleotides: TGTGCCAGCAGTGACAGTAGCGGGAGTTACAATGAGCAGTTCTTC. It specifies CASSDSSGSYNEQFF.

This clone has only a few counts. The V and J genes are TRBV5-4 and TRBJ2-7, with D uncertain. Germline CDR1 SGHNT, CDR2 YYREEE (reference sequence). The CDR3 extends over 13 amino acids. Trimming pared 4 bases from V and 0 bases from J, leaving 8 bases between. The CDR3 here is CASSEPTSYEQYF. CDR3 coding DNA: TGTGCCAGCAGCGAACCTACCTCCTACGAGCAGTACTTC.

This chain uses TRBV7-9 with TRBJ1-1; 7 nucleotides line up with TRBD1. This CDR3 has 14 amino acids. Germline-derived CDR1 and CDR2 are SEHNR and FQNEAQ (reference sequence). The J segment lost 3 bases and the V segment lost 1 base, leaving 2 bases of the junction unmatched. The CDR3 DNA reads TGTGCCAGCAGCTTAGGGGGACAGTACACTGAAGCTTTCTTT. This sequence encodes CASSLGGQYTEAFF. Together with reference TRBV7-9 and TRBJ1-1, the CDR3 gives the full variable domain: DTGVSQNPRHKITKRGQNVTFRCDPISEHNRLYWYRQTLGQGPEFLTYFQNEAQLEKSRLLSDRFSAERPKGSFSTLEIQRTEQGDSAMYLCASSLGGQYTEAFFGQGTRLTVV.

CDR3 nucleotides: TGTGCCAGCAGCCAAGTCGAAGAGACCCAGTACTTC. It is translated as CASSQVEETQYF. The chain couples TRBV4-2 to TRBJ2-5; D ambiguous. There are 12 residues in the CDR3. The V end lost 1 base, the J end lost 3 bases, and 3 bases lay between the germline ends. CDR1 is LGHNA, CDR2 YNFKEQ, per germline.

The rearrangement uses TRBV6-1 and TRBJ1-5; 7 bases are shared with TRBD1. The V gene end was trimmed by 4 bases and the J gene end by 6 bases; junction bases not matched to a gene: 9. Germline V gene sequence: CDR1 MNHNS, CDR2 SASEGT. CDR3 length: 15 amino acids. CDR3 DNA: TGTGCCAGCAGTGGGTCGACAGGGCGCATTCAGCCCCAGCATTTT. Translated: CASSGSTGRIQPQHF.

J is TRBJ2-7 and V is TRBV6-1; maybe TRBD1 (5 bases). CDR3 length equals 16 residues. The V gene's germline CDR1 is MNHNS and CDR2 SASEGT. V dropped 4 bases and J dropped 2 bases, with 18 bases sitting between them. The CDR3 loop reads CASSGARSGRTYEQYF. CDR3 in DNA: TGTGCCAGCAGTGGTGCCCGTTCAGGGCGAACCTACGAGCAGTACTTC.

V is TRBV5-1 and J is TRBJ2-1, with 12 bases fitting TRBD2. This CDR3 contains 15 residues. Germline lookup yields CDR1 SGHRS and CDR2 YFSETQ. The V segment lost 0 bases and the J segment 7 bases; nucleotides outside the gene matches: 2. CDR3 nucleotides: TGCGCCAGCAGCTTGGCACTAGCGGGAGGAAATGAGCAGTTCTTC. This encodes CASSLALAGGNEQFF.

This clone came up a few times. The chain links TRBV5-1 to TRBJ1-4, with a possible D match to TRBD1 (5 bases). V lost 1 base and J lost 6, with 10 bases in between. The CDR3 length is 14 residues. Germline V gene sequence: CDR1 SGHRS, CDR2 YFSETQ. CDR3 loop: CASSLQRGDEKLFF. The CDR3 coding sequence is TGCGCCAGCAGCTTGCAGCGGGGCGATGAAAAACTGTTTTTT.

J is TRBJ2-2 and V is TRBV14; tentatively, D is TRBD1 (6 bases). CDR3 size: 14 residues. Trimming removed 3 bases from V and 7 bases from J, with 12 bases in between. Germline-derived CDR1 and CDR2 are SGHDN and FVKESK. CDR3 loop: CASSHRGDGGELFF. The CDR3 DNA follows: TGTGCCAGCAGCCACAGGGGAGATGGCGGGGAGCTGTTTTTT.

The chain links TRBV6-5 to TRBJ2-1, with a tentative D call TRBD2 (6 bases). V gave up 0 bases and J gave up 9 bases, with 9 bases separating them. CDR1 and CDR2 (germline): MNHEY, SVGAGI. The CDR3 loop spans 13 amino acids. Here the CDR3 reads CASSYSSRGEQFF. In DNA, the CDR3 is TGTGCCAGCAGTTACTCTTCGCGGGGTGAGCAGTTCTTC.

The genes are TRBV9 and TRBJ2-1; weak D call: TRBD2 (6 bases). CDR1 and CDR2 from the germline V gene are SGDLS and YYNGEE. V dropped 2 bases and J dropped 6 bases, with 15 bases sitting between them. CDR3 length equals 15 residues. CDR3 sequence reads: CASSVASGVFNEQFF. The CDR3 DNA is TGTGCCAGCAGCGTTGCATCGGGAGTTTTCAATGAGCAGTTCTTC.

The gene calls are TRBV10-3 and TRBJ1-5, with 8 bases aligning to TRBD1. Trimming cost V 10 bases and J 3 bases; bases outside gene matches: 8. The germline V gene encodes CDR1 ENHRY and CDR2 SYGVKD. The CDR3 loop spans 14 amino acids. In DNA form, the CDR3 reads TGTGCCACCCAGGACAGGGTAATCAATCAGCCCCAGCATTTT. Its translation: CATQDRVINQPQHF.

The V gene is TRBV4-1, the J gene TRBJ1-4; D gene uncertain. The CDR3 totals 14 residues. The germline V gene encodes CDR1 MGHRA and CDR2 YSYEKL. V lost 2 bases, J lost 5 bases, and 9 bases lay in between. The CDR3 region has the DNA TGCGCCAGCAGCCAATTTCCCGCGAATGAAAAACTGTTTTTT. Its protein is CASSQFPANEKLFF.

This chain connects TRBV4-1 to TRBJ1-2; possible D gene TRBD1, 5 bases. The V gene's germline CDR1 is MGHRA and CDR2 YSYEKL. The V end lost 4 bases, the J end lost 2 bases, and 14 bases lay between the germline ends. The length of the CDR3 is 15 residues. In DNA form, the CDR3 reads TGCGCCAGCAGCCGCCGGGAGGGGTCGAACTATGGCTACACCTTC. This encodes CASSRREGSNYGYTF.

This chain uses TRBV5-6 with TRBJ2-5, with TRBD2 as a possible D gene (6 bases). Trimming cost V 3 bases and J 5 bases, with 14 bases left between them. In germline, CDR1 is SGHDT, CDR2 YYEEEE. The CDR3 extends over 14 amino acids. The CDR3 DNA sequence: TGTGCCAGCAGCTCTGGAGGGCCGACGGAGACCCAGTACTTC. Its translation is CASSSGGPTETQYF.

The V and J genes are TRBV4-1 and TRBJ1-6; 9 nucleotides match TRBD1. CDR1 and CDR2 from the germline V gene are MGHRA and YSYEKL. This CDR3 region has 15 residues. Trimming at V came to 3 bases and at J to 9 bases, leaving 6 bases not matched to a gene. This chain's CDR3 is CASSQTDRGTSPLHF. The CDR3 DNA is TGCGCCAGCAGCCAGACGGACAGGGGAACTTCACCCCTCCACTTT.

The gene calls are TRBV6-5 and TRBJ1-5, with D possibly matching TRBD1 (6 bases). V lost 7 bases and J 12 bases, leaving 19 bases between the germline ends. This CDR3 spans 13 amino acids. Germline V gene sequence: CDR1 MNHEY, CDR2 SVGAGI. The CDR3 nucleotides are TGTGCCAGCATTTTATCAGGGGCTGGAATCCAGCATTTT. This codes for CASILSGAGIQHF.

The V gene is TRBV5-4, the J gene TRBJ2-7; a possible D gene is TRBD2 (6 bases). V gave up 3 bases and J gave up 6 bases, with 16 bases separating them. The germline V gene has CDR1 SGHNT and CDR2 YYREEE (reference sequence). The CDR3 covers 14 residues. CDR3 in DNA: TGTGCCAGCAGCTCCGGGACTCCCCCTGGCGAGCAGTACTTC. Translating it yields CASSSGTPPGEQYF.

Written as DNA, the CDR3 is TGTGCCAGCAGTCCAGACCGGGACAGGGCGTACGAGCAGTACTTC. Encoded protein: CASSPDRDRAYEQYF. The genes are TRBV6-5 and TRBJ2-7, with 9 bases aligning to TRBD1. Per germline, CDR1 MNHEY and CDR2 SVGAGI. This CDR3 comprises 15 residues. The junction had 9 bases not matched to a gene; V was cut back by 5 bases and J by 4 bases.

This chain links TRBV5-6 with TRBJ1-2, with 8 bases matching TRBD1. The CDR3 covers 14 residues. V was pared by 0 bases and J by 8 bases, with 6 bases of the junction left unmatched. Germline values: CDR1 SGHDT, CDR2 YYEEEE. This CDR3 is CASSLGGQGGGYTF. CDR3 sequence (DNA): TGTGCCAGCAGCTTGGGAGGACAGGGTGGGGGCTACACCTTC.